This T cell receptor (beta chain) comes out of a study of metastatic and nonmetastatic thyroid tumors (dated by TCRdb to the early 2020s). With regard to the full study: Repertoires were compared across peripheral blood and tumor or nodule tissue samples from malignant and benign thyroid patients.

This clone was counted a few times. Its antigen is still unknown. The record has no base qualities; no much larger clone is one base away. The investigation overall reported the following: In both blood and tumor samples, TCR beta diversity was reported to be significantly higher in malignant tumors than in benign nodules.

The CDR3 has 16 amino acids, counting the end cysteine and phenylalanine. CDR3 DNA only is kept here, 48 bases in frame from base 1. CDR1 and CDR2 (MNHNS, SASEGT) derive from the germline V gene. The trim is 7 bases for V and 1 base for J, with a gap of 18 bases between the germline ends. Libraries were made using PCR. Sequencing was carried out with an Illumina HiSeq 4000. High-throughput sequencing was used to profile the TCR beta-chain CDR3 region of each patient. The study's processing was this. CDR3 differences across clinicopathological groups were used to build a classifier for discriminating distant-metastatic papillary thyroid cancer patients. To measure repertoire diversity the researchers used the Shannon index, while the Morisita-Horn index served to gauge how similar the tumor and blood repertoires were. The raw public data were reprocessed by TCRdb itself: fastp quality trimming at Q25, MiXCR clonotype calling, in-frame beta chains only. These V and J calls are TCRdb output, not the study's own analysis. A total of about 15,000 clones appear in this sample, roughly 4% of them only once. Of the sample, 20% to 30% is held by the ten largest clones.

No treatment had been received by any patient before thyroid surgery. Using T-cell receptor beta sequencing, the study looked back at clinical samples from patients collected from the early 2010s to the late 2010s. In this chain, TRBV6-1 is recombined with TRBJ2-3; matching of 7 bases hints at TRBD1 as the D gene. The receptor comes from a female donor with papillary thyroid cancer or a benign thyroid nodule (not recorded which). Some clones in this sample may be carry-over from other donors' samples. Sample: tumor tissue. CDR3 region: CASKEGGGSGTDTQYF. The nucleotides read TGTGCCAGCAAAGAAGGAGGGGGCTCTGGCACAGATACGCAGTATTTT.